The rows below give T cell receptor beta chains drawn from one sample of a study of T cell changes during pregnancy in multiple sclerosis. Clones were sequenced by immunoSEQ multiplex PCR, and TCRdb holds only the in-frame ones, with some missing. The sample includes some 45,000 clones, over 90% of them seen just once. Material: CD8+ T cells from peripheral blood mononuclear cells, obtained in the first trimester of pregnancy. Receptor source: a female donor with multiple sclerosis, enrolled in a pregnancy study. Both conserved end residues are part of each CDR3. The D gene is left open where the match is weak. Only some rows state a clone size, as once, few, many or a class for expanded clones.

cdr3_aa: CATGTSGSTDTQYF
cdr3_nt: TGTGCCACAGGGACTAGCGGGAGCACAGATACGCAGTATTTT
clone_size: -
v_call: TRBV10-3
d_call: TRBD2
j_call: TRBJ2-3

cdr3_aa: CASSQDRGTNEKLFF
cdr3_nt: TGCGCCAGCAGCCAAGATAGGGGAACTAATGAAAAACTGTTTTTT
clone_size: -
v_call: TRBV4-1
d_call: -
j_call: TRBJ1-4

cdr3_aa: CASSLDVAGELFF
cdr3_nt: TGTGCCAGCAGTTTAGATGTAGCCGGGGAGCTGTTTTTT
clone_size: -
v_call: TRBV11-3
d_call: -
j_call: TRBJ2-2

cdr3_aa: CASSQDPGISLAGAHNEQFF
cdr3_nt: TGCGCCAGCAGCCAAGATCCCGGGATCTCACTAGCGGGAGCCCACAATGAGCAGTTCTTC
clone_size: -
v_call: TRBV4-1
d_call: TRBD2
j_call: TRBJ2-1

cdr3_aa: CASSVTGSSYEQYF
cdr3_nt: TGTGCCAGCAGCGTTACAGGGAGCTCCTACGAGCAGTACTTC
clone_size: -
v_call: TRBV9
d_call: -
j_call: TRBJ2-7

cdr3_aa: CASSEGDSTSYGYTF
cdr3_nt: TGTGCCAGCAGTGAAGGGGACAGCACGTCCTATGGCTACACCTTC
clone_size: -
v_call: TRBV6-4
d_call: TRBD1
j_call: TRBJ1-2

cdr3_aa: CASNKGARSYNEQFF
cdr3_nt: TGCGCCAGTAACAAGGGGGCTCGCTCCTACAATGAGCAGTTCTTC
clone_size: -
v_call: TRBV10-2
d_call: TRBD1
j_call: TRBJ2-1

cdr3_aa: CTSSQDPASGGNNEQFF
cdr3_nt: TGCACCAGCAGCCAAGATCCGGCTAGCGGGGGCAACAATGAGCAGTTCTTC
clone_size: -
v_call: TRBV1
d_call: -
j_call: TRBJ2-1

cdr3_aa: CASSLGAYEQYF
cdr3_nt: TGCGCCAGCAGCTTGGGAGCTTACGAGCAGTACTTC
clone_size: -
v_call: TRBV5-1
d_call: -
j_call: TRBJ2-7

cdr3_aa: CAWSVRRVSTDTQYF
cdr3_nt: TGTGCCTGGAGTGTCAGACGGGTGAGCACAGATACGCAGTATTTT
clone_size: -
v_call: TRBV30
d_call: -
j_call: TRBJ2-3

cdr3_aa: CASSSIGQGTYEQYF
cdr3_nt: TGTGCCAGCAGCTCCATCGGACAGGGAACCTACGAGCAGTACTTC
clone_size: -
v_call: TRBV5-6
d_call: TRBD1
j_call: TRBJ2-7

cdr3_aa: CASSASGRPYNEQFF
cdr3_nt: TGTGCCAGCAGCGCTAGCGGGAGGCCCTACAATGAGCAGTTCTTC
clone_size: few
v_call: TRBV9
d_call: TRBD2
j_call: TRBJ2-1

cdr3_aa: CASTPTPVRDEQYF
cdr3_nt: TGTGCCAGCACCCCCACCCCGGTCCGGGACGAGCAGTACTTC
clone_size: -
v_call: TRBV5-6
d_call: -
j_call: TRBJ2-7

cdr3_aa: CASSLGQGAYEQYF
cdr3_nt: TGTGCCAGCAGTTTGGGGCAGGGGGCATACGAGCAGTACTTC
clone_size: -
v_call: TRBV27
d_call: TRBD1
j_call: TRBJ2-7

cdr3_aa: CASSPGLAGHNEQFF
cdr3_nt: TGTGCCAGCAGCCCCGGGCTAGCGGGACACAATGAGCAGTTCTTC
clone_size: -
v_call: TRBV5-6
d_call: TRBD2
j_call: TRBJ2-1

cdr3_aa: CASSQAPGIYEQYF
cdr3_nt: TGCGCCAGCAGCCAAGCCCCGGGAATCTACGAGCAGTACTTC
clone_size: -
v_call: TRBV4-1
d_call: -
j_call: TRBJ2-7

cdr3_aa: CASSPRRDTQYF
cdr3_nt: TGTGCCAGCAGCCCTAGGAGAGATACGCAGTATTTT
clone_size: -
v_call: TRBV7-2
d_call: -
j_call: TRBJ2-3

cdr3_aa: CASSLLAGASYEQYF
cdr3_nt: TGTGCCAGCAGTTTACTAGCGGGAGCGTCCTACGAGCAGTACTTC
clone_size: once
v_call: TRBV2
d_call: TRBD2
j_call: TRBJ2-7

cdr3_aa: CASSFLLEETQYF
cdr3_nt: TGTGCCAGTAGTTTCTTACTAGAAGAGACCCAGTACTTC
clone_size: -
v_call: TRBV19
d_call: -
j_call: TRBJ2-5

cdr3_aa: CASSQWDRSSYEQYF
cdr3_nt: TGCGCCAGCAGCCAGTGGGACAGGAGCTCCTACGAGCAGTACTTC
clone_size: -
v_call: TRBV4-1
d_call: TRBD1
j_call: TRBJ2-7

cdr3_aa: CASSDRGEGYTF
cdr3_nt: TGTGCCAGCAGTGACAGGGGAGAAGGCTACACCTTC
clone_size: once
v_call: TRBV6-5
d_call: TRBD1
j_call: TRBJ1-2

cdr3_aa: CASSMSLGRGKRNTGELFF
cdr3_nt: TGTGCCAGTAGTATGTCCCTCGGCAGGGGAAAAAGGAACACCGGGGAGCTGTTTTTT
clone_size: -
v_call: TRBV19
d_call: -
j_call: TRBJ2-2

cdr3_aa: CASLKAGYGETQYF
cdr3_nt: TGTGCCAGCCTAAAGGCAGGGTACGGTGAGACCCAGTACTTC
clone_size: -
v_call: TRBV6-5
d_call: -
j_call: TRBJ2-5

cdr3_aa: CSVEVRSGSYEQYF
cdr3_nt: TGCAGCGTTGAGGTGCGTAGCGGCTCCTACGAGCAGTACTTC
clone_size: -
v_call: TRBV29-1
d_call: -
j_call: TRBJ2-7

cdr3_aa: CASSLFLAGVGGELFF
cdr3_nt: TGTGCCAGCTCCCTTTTCCTAGCGGGAGTCGGCGGGGAGCTGTTTTTT
clone_size: -
v_call: TRBV18
d_call: TRBD2
j_call: TRBJ2-2

cdr3_aa: CASSPFSGSSYNEQFF
cdr3_nt: TGTGCCAGCAGTCCCTTTTCCGGGAGCTCCTACAATGAGCAGTTCTTC
clone_size: once
v_call: TRBV27
d_call: -
j_call: TRBJ2-1

cdr3_aa: CAWSLSSGRSYEQYF
cdr3_nt: TGTGCCTGGAGTCTAAGCTCCGGGAGGTCCTACGAGCAGTACTTC
clone_size: few
v_call: TRBV30
d_call: TRBD2
j_call: TRBJ2-7

cdr3_aa: CASAPKQGPMNTEAFF
cdr3_nt: TGCGCCAGCGCCCCGAAACAGGGACCCATGAACACTGAAGCTTTCTTT
clone_size: -
v_call: TRBV4-3
d_call: -
j_call: TRBJ1-1

cdr3_aa: CASSYTGAGELFF
cdr3_nt: TGTGCCAGCAGTTACACAGGGGCCGGGGAGCTGTTTTTT
clone_size: -
v_call: TRBV27
d_call: TRBD1
j_call: TRBJ2-2

cdr3_aa: CSVPTPDRGLGYTF
cdr3_nt: TGCAGCGTTCCAACCCCCGACAGGGGACTTGGCTACACCTTC
clone_size: -
v_call: TRBV29-1
d_call: TRBD1
j_call: TRBJ1-2

cdr3_aa: CASSLGQGKEQYF
cdr3_nt: TGTGCCAGCAGCCTAGGACAGGGAAAGGAGCAGTACTTC
clone_size: once
v_call: TRBV5-6
d_call: TRBD1
j_call: TRBJ2-7

cdr3_aa: CASSSTENEQFF
cdr3_nt: TGTGCCAGCAGTTCAACAGAGAATGAGCAGTTCTTC
clone_size: -
v_call: TRBV27
d_call: -
j_call: TRBJ2-1

cdr3_aa: CASSPWDRSYEQYF
cdr3_nt: TGTGCCAGTAGTCCTTGGGACAGGTCTTACGAGCAGTACTTC
clone_size: -
v_call: TRBV19
d_call: TRBD1
j_call: TRBJ2-7

cdr3_aa: CASSVGSPGDEQYF
cdr3_nt: TGTGCCAGCAGCGTAGGCTCTCCGGGTGACGAGCAGTACTTC
clone_size: -
v_call: TRBV9
d_call: -
j_call: TRBJ2-7

cdr3_aa: CASSLWGTSGLLRKQYF
cdr3_nt: TGTGCCAGCAGCTTATGGGGAACGAGCGGACTATTACGAAAGCAGTACTTC
clone_size: -
v_call: TRBV7-2
d_call: -
j_call: TRBJ2-7

cdr3_aa: CASSQDPLEQPQHF
cdr3_nt: TGTGCCAGCAGCCAAGATCCCCTTGAGCAGCCCCAGCATTTT
clone_size: -
v_call: TRBV4-2
d_call: -
j_call: TRBJ1-5

cdr3_aa: CASTRDGQGSYEQYF
cdr3_nt: TGTGCCAGCACCAGGGACGGCCAGGGGAGCTACGAGCAGTACTTC
clone_size: -
v_call: TRBV9
d_call: -
j_call: TRBJ2-7

cdr3_aa: CSVAGGLNTEAFF
cdr3_nt: TGCAGCGTTGCGGGGGGCCTGAACACTGAAGCTTTCTTT
clone_size: -
v_call: TRBV29-1
d_call: -
j_call: TRBJ1-1

cdr3_aa: CVRPRDRAYEKLFF
cdr3_nt: TGTGTCAGACCACGGGACAGGGCTTATGAAAAACTGTTTTTT
clone_size: once
v_call: TRBV7-5
d_call: -
j_call: TRBJ1-4

cdr3_aa: CASSVGPLAGVGQETQYF
cdr3_nt: TGTGCCAGCAGCGTAGGCCCATTAGCGGGAGTCGGCCAAGAGACCCAGTACTTC
clone_size: -
v_call: TRBV9
d_call: TRBD2
j_call: TRBJ2-5

cdr3_aa: CASSERTSGINEQFF
cdr3_nt: TGTGCCAGCAGTGAGAGGACTAGCGGTATCAATGAGCAGTTCTTC
clone_size: -
v_call: TRBV2
d_call: TRBD2
j_call: TRBJ2-1

cdr3_aa: CASSADRVTEQYF
cdr3_nt: TGCGCCAGCAGCGCGGACAGGGTGACCGAGCAGTACTTC
clone_size: -
v_call: TRBV5-1
d_call: TRBD1
j_call: TRBJ2-7

cdr3_aa: CASSLGGGPRQFF
cdr3_nt: TGTGCCAGCAGCTTGGGTGGGGGCCCTCGGCAGTTCTTC
clone_size: -
v_call: TRBV5-8
d_call: -
j_call: TRBJ2-1

cdr3_aa: CASSPWLAGATDTQYF
cdr3_nt: TGTGCCAGCTCACCATGGCTAGCGGGGGCCACAGATACGCAGTATTTT
clone_size: -
v_call: TRBV18
d_call: TRBD2
j_call: TRBJ2-3

cdr3_aa: CASSPFRGADTQYF
cdr3_nt: TGTGCCAGCAGCCCTTTTCGGGGGGCAGATACGCAGTATTTT
clone_size: -
v_call: TRBV13
d_call: TRBD2
j_call: TRBJ2-3

cdr3_aa: CASALGAVVENEQFF
cdr3_nt: TGTGCCAGCGCACTCGGAGCGGTCGTTGAGAATGAGCAGTTCTTC
clone_size: -
v_call: TRBV7-9
d_call: -
j_call: TRBJ2-1

cdr3_aa: CASSPGQGTPNEKLFF
cdr3_nt: TGTGCCAGCAGCCCGGGACAGGGCACACCGAATGAAAAACTGTTTTTT
clone_size: -
v_call: TRBV5-4
d_call: TRBD1
j_call: TRBJ1-4

cdr3_aa: CSVEWATEAFF
cdr3_nt: TGCAGCGTTGAGTGGGCCACTGAAGCTTTCTTT
clone_size: -
v_call: TRBV29-1
d_call: -
j_call: TRBJ1-1

cdr3_aa: CASSSGQMNTEAFF
cdr3_nt: TGTGCCAGCAGTTCCGGACAGATGAACACTGAAGCTTTCTTT
clone_size: -
v_call: TRBV28
d_call: -
j_call: TRBJ1-1